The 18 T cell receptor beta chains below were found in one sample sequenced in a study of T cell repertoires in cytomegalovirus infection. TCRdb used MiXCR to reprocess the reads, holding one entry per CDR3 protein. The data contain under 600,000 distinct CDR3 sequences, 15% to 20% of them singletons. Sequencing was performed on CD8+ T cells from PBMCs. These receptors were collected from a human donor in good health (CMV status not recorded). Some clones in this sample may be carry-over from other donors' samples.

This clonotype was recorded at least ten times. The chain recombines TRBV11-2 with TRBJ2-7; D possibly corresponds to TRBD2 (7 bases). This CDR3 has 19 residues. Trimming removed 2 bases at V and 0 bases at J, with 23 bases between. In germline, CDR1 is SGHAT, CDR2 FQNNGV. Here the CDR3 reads CASSLSYGSVGGPSYEQYF. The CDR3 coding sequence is TGTGCCAGCAGCTTATCTTATGGGTCGGTGGGGGGGCCCTCCTACGAGCAGTACTTC.

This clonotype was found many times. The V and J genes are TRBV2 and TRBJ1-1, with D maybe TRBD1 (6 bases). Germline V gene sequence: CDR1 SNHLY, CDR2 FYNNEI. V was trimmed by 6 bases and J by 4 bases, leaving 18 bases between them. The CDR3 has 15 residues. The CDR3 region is CASRDYRVQVTEAFF. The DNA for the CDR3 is TGTGCCAGCAGGGATTACAGGGTCCAGGTCACTGAAGCTTTCTTT. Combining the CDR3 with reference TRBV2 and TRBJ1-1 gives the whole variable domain EPEVTQTPSHQVTQMGQEVILRCVPISNHLYFYWYRQILGQKVEFLVSFYNNEISEKSEIFDDQFSVERPDGSNFTLKIRSTKLEDSAMYFCASRDYRVQVTEAFFGQGTRLTVV.

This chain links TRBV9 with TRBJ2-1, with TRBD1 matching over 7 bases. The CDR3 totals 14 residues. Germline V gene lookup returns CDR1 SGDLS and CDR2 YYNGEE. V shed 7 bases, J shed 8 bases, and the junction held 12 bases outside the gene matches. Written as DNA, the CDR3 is TGTGCCAGCCGGCCCGGGACAGTTTCAGATGAGCAGTTCTTC. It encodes CASRPGTVSDEQFF.

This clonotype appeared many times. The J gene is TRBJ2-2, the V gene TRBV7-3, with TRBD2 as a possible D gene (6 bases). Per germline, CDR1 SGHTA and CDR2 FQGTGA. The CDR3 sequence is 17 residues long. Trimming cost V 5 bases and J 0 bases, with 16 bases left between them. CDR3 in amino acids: CASSPYQAGTNTGELFF. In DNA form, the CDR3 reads TGTGCCAGCAGCCCATACCAAGCGGGCACGAACACCGGGGAGCTGTTTTTT. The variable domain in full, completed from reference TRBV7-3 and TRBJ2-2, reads GAGVSQTPSNKVTEKGKYVELRCDPISGHTALYWYRQSLGQGPEFLIYFQGTGAADDSGLPNDRFFAVRPEGSVSTLKIQRTERGDSAVYLCASSPYQAGTNTGELFFGEGSRLTVL.

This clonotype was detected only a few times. CDR3: CASSLREGTEAFF. The CDR3 DNA is TGTGCCAGCAGTTTAAGGGAAGGCACTGAAGCTTTCTTT. V gene TRBV12-3 or TRBV12-4 combines with J gene TRBJ1-1; unclear D gene. This CDR3 spans 13 amino acids. Trimming stripped 2 bases from V and 4 bases from J, with 8 bases between.

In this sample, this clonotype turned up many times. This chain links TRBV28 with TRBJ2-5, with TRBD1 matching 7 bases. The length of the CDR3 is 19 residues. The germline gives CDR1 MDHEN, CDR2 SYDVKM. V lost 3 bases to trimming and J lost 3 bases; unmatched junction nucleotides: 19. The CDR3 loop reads CASSFLGLTGTEFEETQYF. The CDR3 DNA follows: TGTGCCAGCAGTTTTCTGGGTCTTACCGGGACAGAGTTTGAAGAGACCCAGTACTTC. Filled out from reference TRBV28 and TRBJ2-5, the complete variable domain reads DVKVTQSSRYLVKRTGEKVFLECVQDMDHENMFWYRQDPGLGLRLIYFSYDVKMKEKGDIPEGYSVSREKKERFSLILESASTNQTSMYLCASSFLGLTGTEFEETQYFGPGTRLLVL.

Here the CDR3 reads CASSLPYGQGEASFF. In nucleotides, the CDR3 is TGTGCCAGCAGCTTACCCTACGGACAGGGCGAGGCATCTTTCTTT. V usage is TRBV7-6 and J usage is TRBJ1-1, with 8 bases identical to TRBD1. This CDR3 is built from 15 residues. V shed 2 bases and J 12 bases; nucleotides not matched to a gene: 14. Germline V gene lookup returns CDR1 SGHVS and CDR2 FNYEAQ.

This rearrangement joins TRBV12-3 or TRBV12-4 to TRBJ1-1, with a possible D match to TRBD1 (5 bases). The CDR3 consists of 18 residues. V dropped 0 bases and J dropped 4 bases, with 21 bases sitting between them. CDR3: CASSLALMRGGGGTEAFF. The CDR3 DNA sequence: TGTGCCAGCAGTTTAGCGCTAATGAGGGGCGGGGGAGGCACTGAAGCTTTCTTT.

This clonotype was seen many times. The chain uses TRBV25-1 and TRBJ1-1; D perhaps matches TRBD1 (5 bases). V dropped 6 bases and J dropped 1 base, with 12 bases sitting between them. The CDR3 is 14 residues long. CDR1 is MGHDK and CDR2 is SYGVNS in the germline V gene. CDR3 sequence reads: CASRPGPKNTEAFF. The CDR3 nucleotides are TGTGCCAGCAGGCCGGGACCGAAGAACACTGAAGCTTTCTTT.

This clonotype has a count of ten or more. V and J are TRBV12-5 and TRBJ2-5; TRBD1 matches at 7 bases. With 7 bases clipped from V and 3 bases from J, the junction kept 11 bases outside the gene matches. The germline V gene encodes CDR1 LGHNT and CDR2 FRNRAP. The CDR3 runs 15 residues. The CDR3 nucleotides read TGTGCTAGTGCCAATCCCGAAACAGGGGAAGAGACCCAGTACTTC. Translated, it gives CASANPETGEETQYF.

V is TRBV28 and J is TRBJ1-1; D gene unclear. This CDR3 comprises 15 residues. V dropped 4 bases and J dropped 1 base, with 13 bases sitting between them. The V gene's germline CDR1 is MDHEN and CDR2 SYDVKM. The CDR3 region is CASSSPLRWNTEAFF. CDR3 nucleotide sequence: TGTGCCAGCAGTTCCCCCCTCAGGTGGAACACTGAAGCTTTCTTT.

The CDR3, as DNA: TGTGCCACCAGCAGAGACGGAGCCCACCATGAGCAGTTCTTC. The encoded protein is CATSRDGAHHEQFF. The gene calls are TRBV15 and TRBJ2-1; D not resolved. In germline, CDR1 is LNHNV, CDR2 YYDKDF (reference sequence). Trimming stripped 0 bases from V and 8 bases from J, with 11 bases between. CDR3 length equals 14 residues.

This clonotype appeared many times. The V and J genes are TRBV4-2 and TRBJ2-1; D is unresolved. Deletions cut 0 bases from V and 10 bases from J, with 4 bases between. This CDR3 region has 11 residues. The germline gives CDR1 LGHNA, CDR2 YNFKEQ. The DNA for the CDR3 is TGTGCCAGCAGCCAAGAGGGCGAGCAGTTCTTC. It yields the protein CASSQEGEQFF.

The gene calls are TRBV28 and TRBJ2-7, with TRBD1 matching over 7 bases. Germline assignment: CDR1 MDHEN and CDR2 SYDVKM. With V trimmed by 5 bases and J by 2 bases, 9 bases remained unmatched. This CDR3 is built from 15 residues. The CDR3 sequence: CASSDLTGDPYEQYF. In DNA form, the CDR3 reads TGTGCCAGCAGTGACTTAACAGGGGATCCCTACGAGCAGTACTTC.

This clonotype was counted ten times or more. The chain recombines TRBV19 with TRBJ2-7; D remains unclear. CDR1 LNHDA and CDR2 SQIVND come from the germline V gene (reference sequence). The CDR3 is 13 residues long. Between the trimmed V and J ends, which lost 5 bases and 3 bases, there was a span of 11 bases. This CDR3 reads CASSDKLSYEQYF. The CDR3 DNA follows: TGTGCCAGTAGTGACAAATTAAGCTACGAGCAGTACTTC.

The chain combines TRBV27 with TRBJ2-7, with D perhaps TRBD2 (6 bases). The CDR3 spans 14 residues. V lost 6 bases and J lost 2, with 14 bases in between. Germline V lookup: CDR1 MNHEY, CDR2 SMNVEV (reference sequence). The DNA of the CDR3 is TGTGCCAGCAGCCACCCCGGCGGGGCCTACGAGCAGTACTTC. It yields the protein CASSHPGGAYEQYF.

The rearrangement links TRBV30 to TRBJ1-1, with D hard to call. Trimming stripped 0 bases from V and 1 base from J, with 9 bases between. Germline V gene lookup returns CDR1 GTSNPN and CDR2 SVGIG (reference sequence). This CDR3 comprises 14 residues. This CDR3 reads CAWSVGRGNTEAFF. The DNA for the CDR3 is TGTGCCTGGAGTGTCGGACGGGGGAACACTGAAGCTTTCTTT.

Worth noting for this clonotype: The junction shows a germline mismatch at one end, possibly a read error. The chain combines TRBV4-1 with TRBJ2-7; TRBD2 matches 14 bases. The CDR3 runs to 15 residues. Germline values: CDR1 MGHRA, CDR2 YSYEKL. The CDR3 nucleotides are TGTGCCAGCAGCCAACCGGGACTAGCGGGAGACGGGCAGTACTTC. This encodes CASSQPGLAGDGQYF.